The clone carrying this TCR beta chain was detected ten times or more. These data come from a study of regulatory T cells in long-lasting Graves disease. Time point noted: newly diagnosed GD, antithyroid drugs for less than 3 months. RNA extracted from PBMCs served as the sequencing template. This CDR3 is built from 15 residues. The germline V and J ends were trimmed by 2 bases and 0 bases, with 11 bases remaining between them. Looked up from germline, CDR1 is DFQATT and CDR2 is SNEGSKA (reference sequence). Investigators prepared the TCR beta libraries by applying iRepertoire HTBI primers and Arm-PCR of CDR3 regions. TCRdb used MiXCR to reprocess the multiplex PCR reads, holding one entry per CDR3 protein. The sample holds some 330,000 distinct CDR3 sequences, about 11% seen once. These data also formed part of another study, on T cells in Graves' hyperthyroidism and ophthalmopathy.

This sequence originates from a woman between 18 and 30 years old with Graves disease. The sequences come from peripheral blood mononuclear cells (PBMCs), collected at new diagnosis, from a patient treated with antithyroid drugs. The V gene is TRBV20-1, the J gene TRBJ2-1; the D gene is possibly TRBD1 (5 bases). CDR3 region: CSARQNRYSYNEQFF. The CDR3 region has the DNA TGCAGTGCTAGACAAAACAGGTACTCCTACAATGAGCAGTTCTTC.